This T cell receptor beta chain derives from a study of OX40 agonist ivuxolimab in advanced cancers. Whole-study context: Subjects had a mean age of around 60 years, with a range of roughly 20 to 79; about 83% were male.

The V gene's germline CDR1 is LGHNA and CDR2 YSLEER. The CDR3 length is 18 residues. Trimming at V came to 0 bases and at J to 8 bases, leaving 14 bases not matched to a gene. Measured with immunoSEQ multiplex PCR; TCRdb has only the in-frame clones, and not every one. The table records roughly 30,000 clones, roughly 90% of them present only once. The sequencing used CD4+ or CD8+ T cells sorted from blood, collected in a trial of the OX40 agonist ivuxolimab. This TCR derives from an adult with an advanced solid tumor such as melanoma, head and neck, liver or kidney cancer. J is TRBJ2-1 and V is TRBV4-3; 9 positions match TRBD2. The DNA for the CDR3 is TGCGCCAGCAGCCAAGATTGGGCTAGCGGGACGGGATGGGATGAGCAGTTCTTC. Residues: CASSQDWASGTGWDEQFF.